The next 17 T cell receptor beta chains were all read from a single sample in a study of T-cell reconstitution after alpha-beta-depleted transplantation in children. This sample's TCRbeta library carried unique molecular identifier barcodes. TCRdb re-called the PCR reads through MiXCR, storing one row per CDR3 protein. The sample holds hundreds of thousands of distinct CDR3 sequences; roughly 13% are singletons and the top ten take around 0.8%. The sample here was PBMCs, taken before TCRalphabeta/CD19-depleted stem cell transplant. The receptors here all came from a girl aged 2 to 9 with congenital amegakaryocytic thrombocytopenia, due to receive a stem cell transplant.

The chain has TRBV7-9 and TRBJ2-3; either TRBD1 or TRBD2 may fit D (5 bases each). The germline CDR1 and CDR2 sequences are SEHNR and FQNEAQ (reference sequence). The CDR3 covers 14 residues. The V end was cut by 5 bases, the J end by 2 bases, with 11 bases between. The CDR3 sequence: CASSRGDYTDTQYF. DNA of the CDR3: TGTGCCAGCAGCCGGGGCGACTACACAGATACGCAGTATTTT.

There are many counts of this clonotype. The genes are TRBV5-1 and TRBJ1-1; D call uncertain. Germline lookup yields CDR1 SGHRS and CDR2 YFSETQ. V was pared by 7 bases and J by 2 bases, with 9 bases between. The CDR3 is 12 amino acids. CDR3 sequence reads: CASGLYNTEAFF. In DNA form, the CDR3 reads TGCGCCAGCGGCCTCTATAACACTGAAGCTTTCTTT.

The chain combines TRBV15 with TRBJ2-6, with D uncertain. The CDR3 extends over 15 amino acids. Germline CDR1 LNHNV, CDR2 YYDKDF (reference sequence). V was clipped by 2 bases and J by 0 bases, with 5 bases between them. The CDR3 DNA is TGTGCCACCAGCAGAATGAGCTCTGGGGCCAACGTCCTGACTTTC. This encodes CATSRMSSGANVLTF.

This clonotype was counted ten times or more. The chain joins TRBV5-1 to TRBJ1-2; D not resolved. Trimming removed 3 bases at V and 8 bases at J, with 23 bases between. CDR1 and CDR2 (germline): SGHRS, YFSETQ. The CDR3 has 16 amino acids. The CDR3 reads CASSSRSIGQDGGYTF. CDR3 coding DNA: TGCGCCAGCAGCTCGAGGAGTATAGGCCAGGACGGGGGCTACACCTTC. Full variable domain (missing parts from reference TRBV5-1 and TRBJ1-2): KAGVTQTPRYLIKTRGQQVTLSCSPISGHRSVSWYQQTPGQGLQFLFEYFSETQRNKGNFPGRFSGRQFSNSRSEMNVSTLELGDSALYLCASSSRSIGQDGGYTFGSGTRLTVV.

This clonotype was seen repeatedly, ten times or more. J is TRBJ2-1 and V is TRBV5-4, with 8 bases fitting TRBD1. V was pared by 3 bases and J by 9 bases, with 8 bases of the junction left unmatched. The CDR3 loop spans 14 amino acids. In germline, CDR1 is SGHNT, CDR2 YYREEE (reference sequence). The CDR3 DNA reads TGTGCCAGCAGCTCCCGGGACAGGTTGCTTGAGCAGTTCTTC. Translated: CASSSRDRLLEQFF.

This clonotype was seen at least ten times. The chain combines TRBV20-1 with TRBJ2-1; D may match TRBD1 or TRBD2 (5 bases each). The CDR3 runs to 14 residues. With 6 bases removed from V and 3 bases from J, the gap between germline ends came to 15 bases. CDR1 is DFQATT, CDR2 SNEGSKA, per germline (reference sequence). In nucleotides, the CDR3 is TGCAGTGCCCCTAGCTGGGGCGGCTACAATGAGCAGTTCTTC. Translated, it gives CSAPSWGGYNEQFF.

V and J are TRBV5-1 and TRBJ2-1; D is ambiguous. Germline CDR1 is SGHRS and CDR2 is YFSETQ. V was clipped by 0 bases and J by 7 bases, with 14 bases between them. This CDR3 has 15 amino acids. CDR3 DNA: TGCGCCAGCAGCTTGGGGCCGGGTAGCATGAATGAGCAGTTCTTC. It encodes CASSLGPGSMNEQFF.

This clonotype was seen at least ten times. The rearrangement uses TRBV29-1 and TRBJ2-1, with 13 positions matching TRBD2. CDR1 and CDR2 from the germline V gene are SQVTM and ANQGSEA. This CDR3 contains 18 residues. V dropped 2 bases and J dropped 5; count of bases not matched to a gene: 12. CDR3 DNA: TGCAGCGTTGAACTGGGACTAGCGGGATGGATGGGGCACAATGAGCAGTTCTTC. Protein: CSVELGLAGWMGHNEQFF.

J is TRBJ1-1 and V is TRBV7-8; TRBD1 might be the D (6 bases). Germline values: CDR1 SGHVS, CDR2 FQNEAQ. The CDR3 spans 15 residues. V was shortened by 6 bases and J by 0 bases, with 14 bases between the two germline ends. CDR3 region: CASSYGQSLNTEAFF. In DNA form, the CDR3 reads TGTGCCAGCAGTTATGGACAGAGTTTGAACACTGAAGCTTTCTTT.

This clonotype has a count of ten or more. The CDR3 DNA reads as TGCGCCAGCCAACCGGGACAGGGGAACACTGAAGCTTTCTTT. It translates to CASQPGQGNTEAFF. The chain links TRBV5-1 to TRBJ1-1; 9 bases fit TRBD1. The CDR3 contains 14 residues. Trimming cost V 7 bases and J 1 base; bases outside gene matches: 5. Germline V gives CDR1 SGHRS, CDR2 YFSETQ. Based on the CDR3 plus reference TRBV5-1 and TRBJ1-1, the full variable domain is KAGVTQTPRYLIKTRGQQVTLSCSPISGHRSVSWYQQTPGQGLQFLFEYFSETQRNKGNFPGRFSGRQFSNSRSEMNVSTLELGDSALYLCASQPGQGNTEAFFGQGTRLTVV.

The J gene is TRBJ2-3, the V gene TRBV4-2; TRBD1 matches 10 bases. The CDR3 extends over 18 amino acids. Germline V gene sequence: CDR1 LGHNA, CDR2 YNFKEQ. Trimming removed 0 bases from V and 0 bases from J; junction bases left unmatched: 6. CDR3: CASSQDSGQGTSTDTQYF. The CDR3, as DNA: TGTGCCAGCAGCCAAGATTCGGGACAGGGGACTAGCACAGATACGCAGTATTTT.

This clonotype was picked up many times. The rearrangement joins TRBV5-1 to TRBJ2-3; 10 nucleotides agree with TRBD2. With V trimmed by 4 bases and J by 3 bases, 5 bases remained unmatched. This CDR3 spans 15 amino acids. Germline V gene data show CDR1 as SGHRS and CDR2 as YFSETQ. In nucleotides, the CDR3 is TGCGCCAGCAGCCTTAGCGGGAGGCCGACAGATACGCAGTATTTT. Translated: CASSLSGRPTDTQYF.

V is TRBV5-1 and J is TRBJ2-1; D unclear. This CDR3 spans 14 amino acids. Germline V gene lookup returns CDR1 SGHRS and CDR2 YFSETQ. Trimming left V 3 bases short and J 10 bases short, with 17 bases between. CDR3 region: CASSSDYTNSEQFF. DNA of the CDR3: TGCGCCAGCAGCTCCGATTATACGAACAGCGAGCAGTTCTTC.

This clonotype has a count of ten or more. The chain combines TRBV15 with TRBJ2-1; unclear D gene. CDR1 and CDR2 (germline): LNHNV, YYDKDF (reference sequence). The CDR3 runs 15 residues. Trimming stripped 1 base from V and 9 bases from J, with 16 bases between. CDR3 residues: CATSRGLDWTSEQFF. The CDR3 DNA follows: TGTGCCACCAGCAGAGGATTAGACTGGACCAGTGAGCAGTTCTTC. Combining the CDR3 with reference TRBV15 and TRBJ2-1 gives the whole variable domain DAMVIQNPRYQVTQFGKPVTLSCSQTLNHNVMYWYQQKSSQAPKLLFHYYDKDFNNEADTPDNFQSRRPNTSFCFLDIRSPGLGDTAMYLCATSRGLDWTSEQFFGPGTRLTVL.

The rearrangement uses TRBV5-1 and TRBJ2-3, with a tentative D call TRBD2 (6 bases). The ends were cut back, 4 bases at V and 6 bases at J, with 15 bases in the middle. There are 14 residues in the CDR3. In germline, CDR1 is SGHRS, CDR2 YFSETQ. This CDR3 reads CASSPQEGRDTQYF. In DNA, the CDR3 is TGCGCCAGCAGCCCCCAGGAGGGAAGGGATACGCAGTATTTT.

The table lists this clonotype with many counts. The chain is built from TRBV7-9 and TRBJ2-1; TRBD2 matches 8 bases. Trimming at V came to 5 bases and at J to 9 bases, leaving 12 bases not matched to a gene. This CDR3 spans 15 amino acids. Germline assignment: CDR1 SEHNR and CDR2 FQNEAQ (reference sequence). The CDR3 reads CASSPPSTGRVEQFF. CDR3 coding DNA: TGTGCCAGCAGCCCCCCGTCAACCGGGAGGGTTGAGCAGTTCTTC.

About this clonotype itself: A far larger clone is just one base off, so this is likely a read error. This sequence joins TRBV7-6 and TRBJ1-5; the D is unclear. The CDR3 is made up of 12 amino acids. Germline lookup yields CDR1 SGHVS and CDR2 FNYEAQ. V gave up 8 bases and J gave up 5 bases, with 10 bases separating them. The CDR3 DNA reads as TGTGCCAGCTGTTTACTTGATCAGCCCCAGCATTTT. It encodes CASCLLDQPQHF.